One and the same sample provided the 2 T cell receptor beta chains below, sequenced in a study of graft-versus-host responses after intestinal transplantation. Their antigens remain unidentified. Sequenced by immunoSEQ multiplex PCR; TCRdb stores in-frame clones only, minus some. The sample holds more than 65,000 clones, over 75% seen once. This sample comprised unstimulated CD4+ T cells sorted from spleen or lymph node cells, obtained before transplant. The origin of the receptors is a human donor who was the organ donor for an intestinal transplant.

V and J are TRBV21-1 and TRBJ1-3. TRBV21-1 is classified as a pseudogene. There are 16 residues in the CDR3. CDR3 coding DNA: TGTGCCAGCAGCAAAGAACTGTACCACTCTGGAAACACCATATATTTT. Protein product: CASSKELYHSGNTIYF.

CDR3 DNA: TGTGCCAGCAGCCTACTAGGCCTCCAGTTCTTC. Translated: CASSLLGLQFF. The chain recombines TRBV7-2 with TRBJ2-1, with D possibly TRBD2 on 5 matching bases. Germline loops: CDR1 SGHTA, CDR2 FQGNSA. Trimming cost V 5 bases and J 13 bases, with 12 bases left between them. The CDR3 covers 11 residues.